This T cell receptor (beta chain) was identified during a study of graft-versus-host responses after intestinal transplantation. Details on this clone: Antigen specificity is unknown.

Data came from immunoSEQ multiplex PCR; TCRdb stores just in-frame clones and leaves some out. The sample lists around 110,000 clones, approximately 90% seen once, with roughly 0.17% in the top ten. This TCR came from a human donor who received an intestinal transplant. The material was unstimulated CD4+ T cells sorted from spleen or lymph node cells, obtained before intestinal transplant.

Here the CDR3 reads CASSYTTVGETQYF. CDR3 sequence (DNA): TGTGCCAGCAGCTATACTACGGTGGGAGAGACCCAGTACTTC. V usage is TRBV7-2 and J usage is TRBJ2-5, with D uncertain. The germline V and J ends were trimmed by 4 bases and 4 bases, with 13 bases remaining between them. The CDR3 consists of 14 residues. Germline-derived CDR1 and CDR2 are SGHTA and FQGNSA.